This T cell receptor (beta chain) was captured by sequencing in a study of blood T cell repertoires in COVID-19. Source study methods: Using reference gene primer amplification, nucleated cell counts were estimated. Here immunoSEQ multiplex PCR was the method, and the copy in TCRdb shows in-frame clones only, minus some. Clonal size and the V and J genes are those of that table, whereas D and trimming came from the DNA. This table has roughly 58,000 clones, 72% appearing once. Deletions cut 0 bases from V and 4 bases from J, with 12 bases between. This CDR3 comprises 15 residues. Germline CDR1 LNHNV, CDR2 YYDKDF (reference sequence).

The sequenced sample consisted of PBMCs or T cells enriched from blood (not recorded which). This chain uses TRBV15 with TRBJ1-1; D unresolved. The sequence was obtained from a woman aged 60 to 75 who had been exposed to COVID-19. The CDR3 DNA sequence: TGTGCCACCAGCAGAGATCGGGAGGGCAGCACTGAAGCTTTCTTT. Its protein product is CATSRDREGSTEAFF.